These 20 T cell receptor beta chains originate from one sample sequenced in a study of T cells after somatic rescue of genetic block. Assay: immunoSEQ multiplex PCR; the TCRdb copy retains only in-frame clones and omits some. The top ten clones hold roughly 1.5% of a sample with 100,000 to 120,000 clones, around 90% of them seen once. The sample comprised peripheral blood mononuclear cells (PBMCs). These receptors originate from a woman younger than 30.

The chain combines TRBV5-5 with TRBJ1-3, with D unresolved. V lost 1 base to trimming and J lost 3 bases, with 8 bases between them. Germline assignment: CDR1 SGHKS and CDR2 YYEKEE (reference sequence). The CDR3 runs to 14 residues. CDR3 region: CASSLRHSGNTIYF. CDR3 nucleotide sequence: TGTGCCAGCAGCTTGAGGCATAGTGGAAACACCATATATTTT. The whole variable domain, remainder taken from reference TRBV5-5 and TRBJ1-3, is DAGVTQSPTHLIKTRGQQVTLRCSPISGHKSVSWYQQVLGQGPQFIFQYYEKEERGRGNFPDRFSARQFPNYSSELNVNALLLGDSALYLCASSLRHSGNTIYFGEGSWLTVV.

The chain is built from TRBV4-3 and TRBJ2-5, with D possibly being TRBD1 (6 bases). CDR3 length: 17 amino acids. The germline gives CDR1 LGHNA, CDR2 YSLEER. V lost 1 base, J lost 1 base, and 16 bases lay in between. DNA for the CDR3: TGCGCCAGCAGCCAAGGCTTCTTCGGGACAACCCAAGAGACCCAGTACTTC. This encodes CASSQGFFGTTQETQYF.

The rearrangement links TRBV19 to TRBJ1-4, with D uncertain. The V gene's germline CDR1 is LNHDA and CDR2 SQIVND (reference sequence). The CDR3 length is 11 residues. The germline V and J ends were trimmed by 7 bases and 8 bases, with 8 bases remaining between them. The CDR3 nucleotides read TGTGCCAGTAAGGAGGGCGAAAAACTGTTTTTT. Translation: CASKEGEKLFF.

The chain carries TRBV19 and TRBJ1-5, with 10 bases matching TRBD1. Germline loops: CDR1 LNHDA, CDR2 SQIVND (reference sequence). Germline trimming cut 2 bases from V and 1 base from J; bases unmatched to any gene: 2. This CDR3 contains 16 residues. The DNA of the CDR3 is TGTGCCAGTAGTATACCGACAGGGGGCAGCAATCAGCCCCAGCATTTT. Its translation is CASSIPTGGSNQPQHF.

The chain links TRBV7-9 to TRBJ2-7; D is unclear. The ends were cut back, 2 bases at V and 6 bases at J, with 8 bases in the middle. In germline, CDR1 is SEHNR, CDR2 FQNEAQ (reference sequence). The CDR3 has 12 residues. CDR3 DNA: TGTGCCAGCAGCTTAAACCTCCGCGAGCAGTACTTC. It encodes CASSLNLREQYF. Together with reference TRBV7-9 and TRBJ2-7, the CDR3 gives the full variable domain: DTGVSQNPRHKITKRGQNVTFRCDPISEHNRLYWYRQTLGQGPEFLTYFQNEAQLEKSRLLSDRFSAERPKGSFSTLEIQRTEQGDSAMYLCASSLNLREQYFGPGTRLTVT.

This chain connects TRBV4-1 to TRBJ2-1, with TRBD1 matching 7 bases. Unmatched junction bases numbered 8, after V lost 6 bases and J lost 3 bases. Germline loops: CDR1 MGHRA, CDR2 YSYEKL. The CDR3 is made up of 15 amino acids. CDR3 nucleotides: TGCGCCAGCAGGGGCGGACAGGCCCTCTACAATGAGCAGTTCTTC. It encodes CASRGGQALYNEQFF.

The CDR3 nucleotides are TGTGCCAGCAGCTACAGGGGGCTGCAACCACCAACTAATGAAAAACTGTTTTTT. Protein: CASSYRGLQPPTNEKLFF. The chain is built from TRBV7-9 and TRBJ1-4; 9 bases agree with TRBD1. J lost 0 bases, V lost 4 bases, and 9 bases had no gene match. This CDR3 has 18 residues. The germline V gene encodes CDR1 SEHNR and CDR2 FQNEAQ (reference sequence).

This clone appeared a single time. The chain employs TRBV19 and TRBJ2-1; 10 bases are a match to TRBD2. Germline CDR1 reads LNHDA; CDR2 reads SQIVND (reference sequence). Trimming at V came to 0 bases and at J to 7 bases, leaving 6 bases not matched to a gene. The CDR3 contains 16 residues. CDR3 sequence: CASSIDLAGAGNEQFF. DNA of the CDR3: TGTGCCAGTAGTATAGACCTAGCGGGGGCGGGGAATGAGCAGTTCTTC.

The chain couples TRBV19 to TRBJ2-2; D is perhaps TRBD1 (5 bases). CDR3 size: 13 residues. V lost 5 bases to trimming and J lost 6 bases, with 10 bases between them. In germline, CDR1 is LNHDA, CDR2 SQIVND (reference sequence). This CDR3 is CASSSPGSGELFF. The CDR3 bases are TGTGCCAGTAGTTCCCCAGGGTCCGGGGAGCTGTTTTTT. The entire variable domain, with the rest obtained from reference TRBV19 and TRBJ2-2, is as follows: DGGITQSPKYLFRKEGQNVTLSCEQNLNHDAMYWYRQDPGQGLRLIYYSQIVNDFQKGDIAEGYSVSREKKESFPLTVTSAQKNPTAFYLCASSSPGSGELFFGEGSRLTVL.

CDR3 region: CASSKRGGGTGELFF. CDR3 bases: TGTGCCAGCAGCAAGCGCGGGGGCGGTACCGGGGAGCTGTTTTTT. This sequence joins TRBV7-2 and TRBJ2-2, with a possible D match to TRBD2 (7 bases). This CDR3 has 15 residues. Trimming took off 5 bases at V and 5 bases at J, with 15 bases between the two ends. The V gene's germline CDR1 is SGHTA and CDR2 FQGNSA.

This clone was seen just once. The gene calls are TRBV30 and TRBJ1-2; D is ambiguous. Germline V lookup: CDR1 GTSNPN, CDR2 SVGIG (reference sequence). This CDR3 region has 11 residues. The V gene lost 0 bases and the J gene lost 14 bases, with 13 bases spanning the gap. DNA of the CDR3: TGTGCCTGGAGTGTTGAGTCGGCCGCAACCTTC. It translates to CAWSVESAATF.

The chain couples TRBV5-4 to TRBJ2-5; TRBD1 agrees at 8 bases. V shed 4 bases and J 2 bases; nucleotides not matched to a gene: 10. The length of the CDR3 is 16 residues. Per the germline V gene, CDR1 is SGHNT and CDR2 is YYREEE (reference sequence). DNA of the CDR3: TGTGCCAGCAGCCGTCCAACAGGGGGAGGACAAGAGACCCAGTACTTC. This sequence encodes CASSRPTGGGQETQYF.

V is TRBV6-5 and J is TRBJ1-3, with D hard to call. CDR1 is MNHEY, CDR2 SVGAGI, per germline. V lost 6 bases and J lost 0, with 9 bases in between. The CDR3 extends over 14 amino acids. The CDR3 bases are TGTGCCAGCAGCCCCCTGCCCTCTGGAAACACCATATATTTT. This encodes CASSPLPSGNTIYF.

This chain uses TRBV9 with TRBJ2-5; D is unresolved. Germline lookup yields CDR1 SGDLS and CDR2 YYNGEE. Trimming took off 0 bases at V and 4 bases at J, with 7 bases between the two ends. The length of the CDR3 is 13 residues. This chain's CDR3 is CASSVGGVETQYF. The DNA for the CDR3 is TGTGCCAGCAGCGTAGGTGGGGTAGAGACCCAGTACTTC.

As concerns this clone: Other DNA sequences in this sample translate to the same CDR3. The genes are TRBV19 and TRBJ2-1; 11 bases align to TRBD2. Per the germline V gene, CDR1 is LNHDA and CDR2 is SQIVND (reference sequence). The ends lost 4 bases at V and 4 bases at J; junction bases unmatched: 3. The CDR3 contains 15 residues. CDR3 coding DNA: TGTGCCAGTAGTACGACTAGCGGGGCATACAATGAGCAGTTCTTC. Translating it yields CASSTTSGAYNEQFF.

The chain couples TRBV4-3 to TRBJ2-3; possible D gene TRBD1, 5 bases. The CDR3 is made up of 16 amino acids. Trimming removed 0 bases from V and 2 bases from J, with 12 bases in between. The V gene's germline CDR1 is LGHNA and CDR2 YSLEER. The CDR3 DNA sequence: TGCGCCAGCAGCCAAGAGCGCAGGGTAATCACAGATACGCAGTATTTT. As protein: CASSQERRVITDTQYF.

V is TRBV5-1 and J is TRBJ2-3; 9 bases agree with TRBD2. Unmatched junction bases numbered 7, after V lost 0 bases and J lost 5 bases. The CDR3 loop spans 16 amino acids. From germline, CDR1 is SGHRS and CDR2 YFSETQ. The CDR3 DNA is TGCGCCAGCAGCTTGGGAGCGGGGGGCCGAAGAGATACGCAGTATTTT. This encodes CASSLGAGGRRDTQYF.

The chain links TRBV7-3 to TRBJ2-5; no definite D call. This CDR3 has 10 residues. The V gene lost 7 bases and the J gene lost 5 bases, with 5 bases spanning the gap. The germline CDR1 and CDR2 sequences are SGHTA and FQGTGA. The CDR3 bases are TGTGCCAGCAATCGGGAGACCCAGTACTTC. Translation gives CASNRETQYF.

The chain recombines TRBV11-2 with TRBJ1-6, with D unresolved. Germline V gene lookup returns CDR1 SGHAT and CDR2 FQNNGV. Trimming pared 0 bases from V and 6 bases from J, leaving 3 bases between. The CDR3 totals 13 residues. CDR3: CASSLDRNSPLHF. DNA for the CDR3: TGTGCCAGCAGCTTAGATCGTAATTCACCCCTCCACTTT.

In nucleotides, the CDR3 is TGTGCCAGCAGTTATCAGGGGGTAGGGGGATCAGATACGCAGTATTTT. Protein sequence: CASSYQGVGGSDTQYF. This chain links TRBV6-5 with TRBJ2-3; TRBD1 agrees at 7 bases. The CDR3 has 16 residues. Trimming took 3 bases from V and 4 from J; bases not matched to a gene: 10. CDR1 is MNHEY, CDR2 SVGAGI, per germline.